This T cell receptor (beta chain) is from a study of CXCR3-negative and CXCR3-positive naive CD8 T cells. Study observations and caveats: Researchers reported similar TRBV-TRBJ usage in naive CXCR3-negative and CXCR3-positive cells, though memory differed. TRB CDR3 hydrophobicity was greater in CXCR3-positive naive cells than in CXCR3-negative naive cells.

The libraries of TRB cDNA were constructed through 5' RACE using UMI labels. Following a re-call of the 5' RACE reads, TCRdb has one entry per CDR3 protein and lacks DNA. Recorded for this sample: about 110,000 distinct CDR3 sequences. Concerning this clonotype itself: No antigen is known for it.

The germline V gene has CDR1 SGHRS and CDR2 YFSETQ. This CDR3 spans 14 amino acids. This sequence was found in a human donor in good health. Some clones in this sample may be carry-over from other donors' samples. The genes are TRBV5-1 and TRBJ2-7; TCRdb designates TRBD2, a call that cannot be tested without DNA. The source material was naive CXCR3+ CD8+ T cells from blood. Subset reported: CD45RO-CCR7+CD27+CD95- naive CD8+ T cells expressing CXCR3 (TNR3+). The CDR3 spells CASKARGGTYEQYF.